These 15 T cell receptor beta chains came from one sample sequenced in a study of vaccination and CD4 T cells after COVID-19. The Oncomine TCR Beta short-read assay generated sequence data from the DNA of cultured CD4+ T cells. MiXCR, applied by TCRdb to the PCR reads, yields one record per CDR3 protein. The table includes some 21,000 distinct CDR3 sequences, around 46% detected once. Treatment here: approximately nine-day PBMC culture with coronavirus spike peptide pools or control peptides (ViraFEST assay). These receptors' targets are unknown. The specimen was CD4+ T cells from blood, cultured in vitro, collected before SARS-CoV-2 vaccination. The origin of the receptors is a human donor who had recovered from COVID-19.

CDR3 nucleotides: TGTGCCAGCAGCTTGGGGACAGGGGGTGAAAAACTGTTTTTT. Its translation is CASSLGTGGEKLFF. The chain uses TRBV7-2 and TRBJ1-4; 11 bases align to TRBD1. With 3 bases clipped from V and 7 bases from J, the junction kept 1 base outside the gene matches. The germline V gene encodes CDR1 SGHTA and CDR2 FQGNSA. The CDR3 runs 14 residues.

CDR3 coding DNA: TGTGCCAGTAAGGTGGAAAGTATCTATGGCTACACCTTC. It codes for CASKVESIYGYTF. The genes are TRBV19 and TRBJ1-2; D not certain. Germline V gene data show CDR1 as LNHDA and CDR2 as SQIVND (reference sequence). The CDR3 has 13 residues. Trimming removed 7 bases from V and 4 bases from J, with 13 bases in between.

This chain connects TRBV20-1 to TRBJ2-5; D not certain. Germline CDR1 DFQATT, CDR2 SNEGSKA (reference sequence). The CDR3 contains 15 residues. Trimming pared 4 bases from V and 5 bases from J, leaving 20 bases between. The CDR3 is CSANQPTGDSETQYF. CDR3 bases: TGCAGTGCTAACCAACCCACTGGGGATTCGGAGACCCAGTACTTC.

This clonotype has just a few counts. The chain combines TRBV20-1 with TRBJ2-4; D not certain. Trimming cost V 0 bases and J 0 bases, with 9 bases left between them. Germline V lookup: CDR1 DFQATT, CDR2 SNEGSKA (reference sequence). The length of the CDR3 is 15 residues. The CDR3 is CSARDLTLAKNIQYF. The CDR3 coding sequence is TGCAGTGCTAGAGATCTGACCCTAGCCAAAAACATTCAGTACTTC.

V usage is TRBV15 and J usage is TRBJ2-7; D not certain. Germline V gene lookup returns CDR1 LNHNV and CDR2 YYDKDF (reference sequence). V lost 0 bases to trimming and J lost 1 base, with 16 bases between them. The CDR3 covers 17 residues. CDR3 protein: CATSRDYSVTGSYEQYF. The CDR3 nucleotides read TGTGCCACCAGCAGAGATTACTCAGTTACCGGTTCCTACGAGCAGTACTTC. Combining the CDR3 with reference TRBV15 and TRBJ2-7 gives the whole variable domain DAMVIQNPRYQVTQFGKPVTLSCSQTLNHNVMYWYQQKSSQAPKLLFHYYDKDFNNEADTPDNFQSRRPNTSFCFLDIRSPGLGDTAMYLCATSRDYSVTGSYEQYFGPGTRLTVT.

V usage is TRBV5-4 and J usage is TRBJ2-1; 9 positions match TRBD2. J lost 6 bases, V lost 4 bases, and 8 bases had no gene match. Looked up from germline, CDR1 is SGHNT and CDR2 is YYREEE (reference sequence). There are 15 residues in the CDR3. CDR3 loop: CASSRLGSGSNEQFF. CDR3 coding DNA: TGTGCCAGCAGCCGCTTGGGTAGCGGGAGCAATGAGCAGTTCTTC. Full variable domain (missing parts from reference TRBV5-4 and TRBJ2-1): ETGVTQSPTHLIKTRGQQVTLRCSSQSGHNTVSWYQQALGQGPQFIFQYYREEENGRGNFPPRFSGLQFPNYSSELNVNALELDDSALYLCASSRLGSGSNEQFFGPGTRLTVL.

V and J are TRBV20-1 and TRBJ2-3, with TRBD2 matching over 10 bases. Germline trimming cut 5 bases from V and 5 bases from J; bases unmatched to any gene: 10. The CDR3 runs to 15 residues. Per the germline V gene, CDR1 is DFQATT and CDR2 is SNEGSKA (reference sequence). The CDR3 sequence is CSAASGGPMEDTQYF. The DNA for the CDR3 is TGCAGTGCTGCTAGCGGGGGCCCTATGGAAGATACGCAGTATTTT.

The rearrangement joins TRBV11-2 to TRBJ2-2, with 8 bases aligning to TRBD2. J lost 1 base, V lost 5 bases, and 6 bases had no gene match. This CDR3 comprises 16 residues. Germline V gives CDR1 SGHAT, CDR2 FQNNGV. CDR3 sequence: CASSVPGGRNTGELFF. In DNA, the CDR3 is TGTGCCAGCAGCGTGCCGGGGGGGAGGAACACCGGGGAGCTGTTTTTT.

The rearrangement uses TRBV6-1 and TRBJ1-3; D unclear. Germline V gene lookup returns CDR1 MNHNS and CDR2 SASEGT. The CDR3 is made up of 14 amino acids. V lost 6 bases, J lost 0 bases, and 9 bases lay in between. As DNA, the CDR3 is TGTGCCAGCAGAAAGGCAGCCTCTGGAAACACCATATATTTT. It is translated as CASRKAASGNTIYF.

This clonotype showed up just a few times. The V call is TRBV6-2 or TRBV6-3, the J call TRBJ1-1; D is ambiguous. CDR1 MNHEY and CDR2 SVGEGT come from the germline V gene. This CDR3 spans 14 amino acids. V lost 2 bases and J lost 2, with 9 bases in between. The CDR3 reads CASSYEGFNTEAFF. DNA for the CDR3: TGTGCCAGCAGTTACGAGGGATTCAACACTGAAGCTTTCTTT.

This clonotype has a handful of counts. The chain uses TRBV20-1 and TRBJ2-7; 14 bases line up with TRBD2. Unmatched junction bases numbered 8, after V lost 6 bases and J lost 1 base. Germline V gene sequence: CDR1 DFQATT, CDR2 SNEGSKA (reference sequence). This CDR3 has 16 amino acids. The CDR3 DNA reads TGCAGTGCAACCGGGACTAGCGGGAGCGCGTCCTACGAGCAGTACTTC. Translation gives CSATGTSGSASYEQYF.

This chain uses TRBV6-1 with TRBJ1-6, with TRBD1 matching over 7 bases. CDR3 length equals 13 residues. Germline CDR1 is MNHNS and CDR2 is SASEGT. With V trimmed by 5 bases and J by 8 bases, 3 bases remained unmatched. For the CDR3, the DNA is TGTGCCAGCAGTCGCACAGGGGATTCACCCCTCCACTTT. It codes for CASSRTGDSPLHF.

The V and J genes are TRBV6-5 and TRBJ1-6; 8 bases agree with TRBD1. CDR1 and CDR2 (germline): MNHEY, SVGAGI. The CDR3 sequence is 16 residues long. V lost 0 bases to trimming and J lost 9 bases; unmatched junction nucleotides: 7. CDR3 sequence (DNA): TGTGCCAGCAGTTACTCGTCGGACAGGGCTCGTTCACCCCTCCACTTT. Amino acid sequence: CASSYSSDRARSPLHF.

The table lists this clonotype with a few counts. The chain recombines TRBV6-4 with TRBJ1-2; 8 positions match TRBD1. The CDR3 is 13 residues long. Germline V gives CDR1 MRHNA, CDR2 SNTAGT. Germline trimming cut 6 bases from V and 2 bases from J; bases unmatched to any gene: 2. CDR3: CASSRDRNYGYTF. Here the CDR3 DNA reads TGTGCCAGCAGCCGGGACAGGAACTATGGCTACACCTTC.

The V gene is TRBV12-3 or TRBV12-4, the J gene TRBJ1-1; unclear D gene. V gave up 3 bases and J gave up 4 bases, with 12 bases separating them. The CDR3 is made up of 14 amino acids. The CDR3 sequence is CASSFWQSSTEAFF. The CDR3 DNA is TGTGCCAGCAGTTTCTGGCAGTCGAGCACTGAAGCTTTCTTT.